This TCR beta chain was documented in a study of shared clonotypes between healthy human individuals. CDR1 is SGHAT and CDR2 is FQNNGV in the germline V gene. The junction had 15 bases not matched to a gene; V was cut back by 7 bases and J by 2 bases. The CDR3 covers 18 residues. Clones were read by immunoSEQ multiplex PCR, and TCRdb kept only the in-frame ones, dropping some. The profile shows approximately 100,000 clones, 67% of them singletons. The material sequenced was memory CD8+ T cells sorted from blood. The subset: CD45RO+ cells pooled with CCR7-negative TemRA cells. The gene calls are TRBV11-2 and TRBJ1-2; TRBD1 aligns across 11 bases. This TCR derives from a woman aged 25 to 39 in good health. In nucleotides, the CDR3 is TGTGCCAGCACCGATTGGGACAGGGGGTTACCCTCGAACTATGGCTACACCTTC. Translated, it gives CASTDWDRGLPSNYGYTF. Supplemented by reference TRBV11-2 and TRBJ1-2, the full variable domain reads EAGVAQSPRYKIIEKRQSVAFWCNPISGHATLYWYQQILGQGPKLLIQFQNNGVVDDSQLPKDRFSAERLKGVDSTLKIQPAKLEDSAVYLCASTDWDRGLPSNYGYTFGSGTRLTVV.